Listed below are T cell receptor beta chains from one sample, sequenced in a study of T cell changes during pregnancy in multiple sclerosis. Sequenced by immunoSEQ multiplex PCR; TCRdb stores in-frame clones only, minus some. The sample yields over 20,000 clones, 87% seen once. This specimen consisted of CD8+ T cells from peripheral blood mononuclear cells, obtained after pregnancy. All receptors come from a female donor with multiple sclerosis, enrolled in a pregnancy study. CDR3s include the opening cysteine and the closing phenylalanine or tryptophan.

>TRBJ2-6|TRBV30
CAWSAGHKGANVLTF
>.|TRBV28
CASSLVVEGTGSSYEQYF
>TRBJ1-3|TRBV25-1
CATELPGQGNTIYF
>TRBJ1-2|TRBV6-5
CASSYSSSYYTF
>TRBJ2-7|TRBV4-1
CASSQGDSDYYEQYF
>TRBJ1-1|TRBV28
CASSLGRGLGTEAFF
>TRBJ2-1|TRBV29-1
CSVPVGGVDYNEQFF
>TRBJ1-6|TRBV21-1
CASSKSPAGGSPLHF
>TRBJ2-7|TRBV5-1
CASSPGGSSYEQYF
>TRBJ2-3|TRBV4-2
CASSQDPLAGVGDTQYF
>TRBJ2-1|TRBV19
CASSILIAGGFYNEQFF
>TRBJ2-1|TRBV5-1
CASSLVQGAWRAGDEQFF
>TRBJ2-6|TRBV4-2
CASSPEGGSGANVLTF
>TRBJ1-6|TRBV30
CAWKDGQEISPLHF
>TRBJ2-1|TRBV4-2
CASSQDLAGGSYNEQFF
>TRBJ2-1|TRBV5-4
CASSEGDNEQFF